The 18 T cell receptor beta chains in this list originate from one sample, sequenced in a study of beta chain features in type 1 diabetes. Sequencing targeted expressed TCRB transcripts, as all isolated RNA had been reverse transcribed. Assay used: immunoSEQ multiplex PCR; TCRdb lists only in-frame clones, some missing. Of about 210,000 clones in the sample, 11% were seen once. The sample comprised central memory CD4+ T cells from blood. Receptor source: a man in his late teens or twenties in good health.

This clone was detected only a few times. The gene calls are TRBV7-2 and TRBJ2-1; TRBD1 matches at 8 bases. The CDR3 contains 16 residues. With 5 bases clipped from V and 1 base from J, the junction kept 7 bases outside the gene matches. Germline loops: CDR1 SGHTA, CDR2 FQGNSA. CDR3 residues: CASSPRDRLSYNEQFF. In nucleotides, the CDR3 is TGTGCCAGCAGCCCCCGGGACAGGTTATCCTACAATGAGCAGTTCTTC. The whole variable domain, remainder taken from reference TRBV7-2 and TRBJ2-1, is GAGVSQSPSNKVTEKGKDVELRCDPISGHTALYWYRQSLGQGLEFLIYFQGNSAPDKSGLPSDRFSAERTGGSVSTLTIQRTQQEDSAVYLCASSPRDRLSYNEQFFGPGTRLTVL.

This chain uses TRBV2 with TRBJ2-2; D is unresolved. Germline V lookup: CDR1 SNHLY, CDR2 FYNNEI. The CDR3 covers 15 residues. V shed 6 bases and J shed 6 bases, with 17 bases lying between them. CDR3 amino acids: CASSPRRNSAGELFF. CDR3 bases: TGTGCCAGCAGCCCCAGGAGAAATTCGGCCGGGGAGCTGTTTTTT.

This clone was picked up a small number of times. The chain carries TRBV15 and TRBJ2-3; a possible D gene is TRBD1 (5 bases). Trimming stripped 8 bases from V and 0 bases from J, with 18 bases between. There are 16 residues in the CDR3. Germline V gene sequence: CDR1 LNHNV, CDR2 YYDKDF (reference sequence). As DNA, the CDR3 is TGTGCCACCTCTCCGGATATAGGGGAAAGCACAGATACGCAGTATTTT. The encoded protein is CATSPDIGESTDTQYF. Full variable domain (rest looked up from reference TRBV15 and TRBJ2-3): DAMVIQNPRYQVTQFGKPVTLSCSQTLNHNVMYWYQQKSSQAPKLLFHYYDKDFNNEADTPDNFQSRRPNTSFCFLDIRSPGLGDTAMYLCATSPDIGESTDTQYFGPGTRLTVL.

This sequence joins TRBV29-1 and TRBJ2-5; tentative D call: TRBD2 (5 bases). The CDR3 totals 13 residues. The germline V gene has CDR1 SQVTM and CDR2 ANQGSEA. With 7 bases removed from V and 4 bases from J, the gap between germline ends came to 16 bases. The CDR3 DNA reads as TGCAGCGGGAGCACCCTAGGAGGAGAGACCCAGTACTTC. The encoded protein is CSGSTLGGETQYF.

This clone was observed a handful of times. The chain uses TRBV7-2 and TRBJ1-2; no definite D call. This CDR3 is 13 amino acids long. The germline V gene has CDR1 SGHTA and CDR2 FQGNSA. V was shortened by 4 bases and J by 0 bases, with 6 bases between the two germline ends. The CDR3 DNA reads as TGTGCCAGCAGCTCCCACCCTAACTATGGCTACACCTTC. Residues: CASSSHPNYGYTF.

This clone was counted a few times. This chain uses TRBV14 with TRBJ2-1; D unresolved. Looked up from germline, CDR1 is SGHDN and CDR2 is FVKESK. This CDR3 contains 16 residues. The V end was cut by 3 bases, the J end by 3 bases, with 15 bases between. The CDR3 protein is CASSHHTKTLYNEQFF. In nucleotides, the CDR3 is TGTGCCAGCAGCCACCACACGAAGACCCTCTACAATGAGCAGTTCTTC.

This clone has a handful of counts. This CDR3 is also generated by other DNA sequences in the sample. The rearrangement joins TRBV4-3 to TRBJ2-7; either TRBD1 or TRBD2 may fit D (5 bases each). CDR3 length: 13 residues. V was cut by 4 bases and J by 2 bases, with 9 bases left in between. From germline, CDR1 is LGHNA and CDR2 YSLEER. The CDR3 sequence: CASSRDPTYEQYF. The DNA for the CDR3 is TGCGCCAGCAGCCGGGACCCAACCTACGAGCAGTACTTC.

The chain is built from TRBV11-2 and TRBJ2-1; the D is unclear. The germline CDR1 and CDR2 sequences are SGHAT and FQNNGV. The CDR3 length is 13 residues. Trimming removed 5 bases from V and 5 bases from J, with 10 bases in between. CDR3 nucleotides: TGTGCCAGCAGCCGCTTACAACACAATGAGCAGTTCTTC. Translated, it gives CASSRLQHNEQFF.

V usage is TRBV6-1 and J usage is TRBJ2-5; D not certain. The CDR3 has 13 amino acids. V lost 7 bases to trimming and J lost 2 bases, with 11 bases between them. The germline CDR1 and CDR2 sequences are MNHNS and SASEGT. As DNA, the CDR3 is TGTGCCAGCAACCCCTCGGGTCAAGAGACCCAGTACTTC. Protein sequence: CASNPSGQETQYF.

This clone was seen repeatedly, ten times or more. The CDR3 DNA is TGTGCCAGCAGTGAAGACAGGGGTACCAAAAACATTCAGTACTTC. Its protein is CASSEDRGTKNIQYF. The rearrangement links TRBV2 to TRBJ2-4, with 7 bases identical to TRBD1. Looked up from germline, CDR1 is SNHLY and CDR2 is FYNNEI. J was trimmed by 2 bases and V by 1 base; bases with no gene match: 2. There are 15 residues in the CDR3.

This clone was found a few times. V usage is TRBV4-1 and J usage is TRBJ2-5; tentatively, D is TRBD2 (5 bases). There are 13 residues in the CDR3. V shed 2 bases and J shed 12 bases, with 16 bases lying between them. In germline, CDR1 is MGHRA, CDR2 YSYEKL. The CDR3 nucleotides read TGCGCCAGCAGCCAACTGGACTCTAGGAGAAAGTACTTC. The encoded protein is CASSQLDSRRKYF.

The chain combines TRBV30 with TRBJ2-5; D tentatively reads TRBD1 or TRBD2 (6 bases each). The CDR3 is 13 amino acids. Looked up from germline, CDR1 is GTSNPN and CDR2 is SVGIG (reference sequence). With 5 bases removed from V and 5 bases from J, the gap between germline ends came to 15 bases. The CDR3 bases are TGTGCCTGGGAACAGGGAGGATCGGAGACCCAGTACTTC. Translation: CAWEQGGSETQYF.

This clone was seen a handful of times. V is TRBV28 and J is TRBJ2-7; 14 bases are shared with TRBD2. Germline lookup yields CDR1 MDHEN and CDR2 SYDVKM. The CDR3 consists of 16 residues. Unmatched junction bases numbered 5, after V lost 4 bases and J lost 3 bases. The CDR3 region has the DNA TGTGCCAGCAGTTCCCCTGGGACTAGCGGGAGCTACGAGCAGTACTTC. Amino acid sequence: CASSSPGTSGSYEQYF. The whole variable domain, remainder taken from reference TRBV28 and TRBJ2-7, is DVKVTQSSRYLVKRTGEKVFLECVQDMDHENMFWYRQDPGLGLRLIYFSYDVKMKEKGDIPEGYSVSREKKERFSLILESASTNQTSMYLCASSSPGTSGSYEQYFGPGTRLTVT.

This clone was detected ten times or more. The J gene is TRBJ2-5, the V gene TRBV30, with D possibly matching TRBD2 (6 bases). The CDR3 spans 15 residues. Germline CDR1 reads GTSNPN; CDR2 reads SVGIG (reference sequence). Between the trimmed V and J ends, which lost 1 base and 4 bases, there was a span of 16 bases. The CDR3 reads CAWSADPGVRETQYF. Here the CDR3 DNA reads TGTGCCTGGAGTGCGGACCCGGGAGTACGAGAGACCCAGTACTTC.

Comment on this clone: An end of the junction differs from the germline gene, which may be a read error. The chain combines TRBV28 with TRBJ1-5; D not resolved. The CDR3 covers 14 residues. The germline V gene has CDR1 MDHEN and CDR2 SYDVKM. CDR3 residues: CSSSSTPTNQPQHF. CDR3 in DNA: TGTTCCAGCAGTTCGACACCTACCAATCAGCCCCAGCATTTT.

This clone appeared many times. V gene TRBV28 combines with J gene TRBJ2-3; TRBD2 matches at 11 bases. The germline V gene encodes CDR1 MDHEN and CDR2 SYDVKM. V was pared by 7 bases and J by 6 bases, with 15 bases of the junction left unmatched. CDR3 length: 17 residues. CDR3 nucleotides: TGTGCCAGCACCCCGAGTTCTAGCGGGAGGCCCGGGGATACGCAGTATTTT. As protein: CASTPSSSGRPGDTQYF.

This chain links TRBV6-6 with TRBJ2-1; D is ambiguous. Germline CDR1 is MNHNY and CDR2 is SVGAGI (reference sequence). Trimming removed 2 bases at V and 0 bases at J, with 8 bases between. This CDR3 spans 15 amino acids. For the CDR3, the DNA is TGTGCCAGCAGTTACGTTGGCAGCTCCTACAATGAGCAGTTCTTC. It is translated as CASSYVGSSYNEQFF.

V gene TRBV7-2 combines with J gene TRBJ2-7; 7 nucleotides match TRBD1. Germline V CDR1 and CDR2: SGHTA, FQGNSA. Trimming at V came to 5 bases and at J to 4 bases, leaving 11 bases not matched to a gene. The CDR3 length is 15 residues. CDR3 DNA sequence: TGTGCCAGCAGCCCGGACAGGTCGGTATCGTACGAGCAGTACTTC. It yields the protein CASSPDRSVSYEQYF.